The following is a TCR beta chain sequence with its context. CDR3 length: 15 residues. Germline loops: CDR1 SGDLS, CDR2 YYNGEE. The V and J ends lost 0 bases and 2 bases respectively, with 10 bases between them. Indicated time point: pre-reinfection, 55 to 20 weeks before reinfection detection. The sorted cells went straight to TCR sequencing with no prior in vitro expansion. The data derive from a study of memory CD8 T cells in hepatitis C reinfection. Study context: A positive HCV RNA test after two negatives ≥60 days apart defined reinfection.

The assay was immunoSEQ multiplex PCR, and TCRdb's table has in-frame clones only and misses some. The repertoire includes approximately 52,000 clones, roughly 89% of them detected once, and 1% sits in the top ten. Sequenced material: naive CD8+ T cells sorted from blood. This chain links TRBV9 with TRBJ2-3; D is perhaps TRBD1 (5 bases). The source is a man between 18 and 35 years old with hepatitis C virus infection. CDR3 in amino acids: CASSVGGLSTDTQYF. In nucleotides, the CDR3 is TGTGCCAGCAGCGTAGGGGGCCTTTCCACAGATACGCAGTATTTT.